A single sample gave rise to the 14 T cell receptor beta chains below, sequenced in a study of response to subunit inactivated influenza vaccine. TCRdb re-called the RT-PCR reads with MiXCR, one entry per CDR3 protein. Among roughly 760,000 distinct CDR3 sequences listed, about 20% were seen once. The sample consisted of PBMCs from blood, taken about 5 days after vaccination. These receptors were obtained from a man aged 50 or older who received an inactivated influenza vaccine.

The chain is built from TRBV20-1 and TRBJ1-2; 7 bases match TRBD1. The CDR3 has 14 amino acids. With V trimmed by 6 bases and J by 4 bases, 11 bases remained unmatched. Germline loops: CDR1 DFQATT, CDR2 SNEGSKA (reference sequence). CDR3 protein: CSASLQGWVYGYTF. CDR3 coding DNA: TGCAGTGCCTCCTTACAGGGGTGGGTCTATGGCTACACCTTC.

The V call is TRBV3-1, the J call TRBJ2-1, with D perhaps TRBD1 (5 bases). The CDR3 has 14 amino acids. Germline V gene lookup returns CDR1 LGHDT and CDR2 YNNKEL (reference sequence). V was clipped by 4 bases and J by 6 bases, with 13 bases between them. The CDR3 is CASSRTQGPNEQFF. CDR3 DNA: TGTGCCAGCAGCCGAACGCAGGGTCCCAATGAGCAGTTCTTC.

The gene calls are TRBV20-1 and TRBJ1-5, with D perhaps matching TRBD1 (6 bases). Per germline, CDR1 DFQATT and CDR2 SNEGSKA (reference sequence). V shed 6 bases and J shed 6 bases, with 18 bases lying between them. The CDR3 is made up of 14 amino acids. The CDR3 is CSARAGGEGQPQHF. CDR3 bases: TGCAGTGCCCGAGCGGGGGGCGAGGGTCAGCCCCAGCATTTT.

This clonotype has a count of ten or more. The chain couples TRBV24-1 to TRBJ2-5, with TRBD1 identical over 10 bases. Losses at the gene ends were 7 bases for V and 2 bases for J; bases not matched to a gene: 0. This CDR3 is built from 13 residues. Looked up from germline, CDR1 is KGHDR and CDR2 is SFDVKD. CDR3 coding DNA: TGTGCCACCAGGGACAGGGGGCAAGAGACCCAGTACTTC. Amino acids: CATRDRGQETQYF.

This clonotype was seen more than once but under ten times. This sequence joins TRBV12-3 or TRBV12-4 and TRBJ2-2; D might be TRBD1 (5 bases). CDR3 size: 12 residues. The CDR3 nucleotides are TGTGCGGAAGGGGTTAACACCGGGGAGCTGTTTTTT. Translation gives CAEGVNTGELFF.

The rearrangement links TRBV27 to TRBJ2-1; 8 nucleotides agree with TRBD2. Germline trimming cut 5 bases from V and 5 bases from J; bases unmatched to any gene: 5. CDR1 is MNHEY, CDR2 SMNVEV, per germline (reference sequence). The CDR3 is made up of 14 amino acids. The CDR3 region has the DNA TGTGCCAGCAGTCCCTCACTAGCGGACAATGAGCAGTTCTTC. It translates to CASSPSLADNEQFF.

This sequence joins TRBV20-1 and TRBJ2-3, with D perhaps TRBD2 (6 bases). The V and J ends lost 3 bases and 2 bases respectively, with 15 bases between them. The CDR3 is 15 amino acids. Germline loops: CDR1 DFQATT, CDR2 SNEGSKA (reference sequence). The CDR3 DNA reads as TGCAGTGCTAGCCCCGAAGGGACTTTCACAGATACGCAGTATTTT. Protein: CSASPEGTFTDTQYF.

This clonotype was counted between two and nine times. This chain connects TRBV7-9 to TRBJ2-7; 7 positions agree with TRBD1. Germline trimming cut 5 bases from V and 6 bases from J; bases unmatched to any gene: 4. The CDR3 has 12 amino acids. Germline V gene sequence: CDR1 SEHNR, CDR2 FQNEAQ (reference sequence). CDR3 loop: CASSRDSLEQYF. The CDR3 DNA follows: TGTGCCAGCAGCCGGGACAGTCTCGAGCAGTACTTC.

This clonotype was observed many times. The rearrangement joins TRBV6-4 to TRBJ2-3; 8 nucleotides match TRBD2. Germline assignment: CDR1 MRHNA and CDR2 SNTAGT. This CDR3 is built from 15 residues. The V gene end was trimmed by 8 bases and the J gene end by 4 bases; junction bases not matched to a gene: 11. The CDR3: CASGRSLAGSDTQYF. CDR3 nucleotide sequence: TGTGCCAGCGGCCGTTCCCTAGCGGGTTCAGATACGCAGTATTTT.

The chain joins TRBV6-1 to TRBJ2-2, with TRBD2 as a possible D gene (7 bases). The CDR3 spans 18 residues. The V and J ends lost 3 bases and 6 bases respectively, with 23 bases between them. CDR1 and CDR2 (germline): MNHNS, SASEGT. This CDR3 reads CASSEDSPGHGRAGELFF. The CDR3 bases are TGTGCCAGCAGTGAGGACTCCCCGGGACATGGGAGGGCCGGGGAGCTGTTTTTT.

The chain carries TRBV14 and TRBJ2-1; 10 bases are a match to TRBD2. The CDR3 is made up of 16 amino acids. Germline CDR1 SGHDN, CDR2 FVKESK. The J segment lost 2 bases and the V segment lost 4 bases, leaving 5 bases of the junction unmatched. CDR3 bases: TGTGCCAGCAGCCGCGGACTAGCGGTTACCTACAATGAGCAGTTCTTC. As protein: CASSRGLAVTYNEQFF.

This clonotype has more than one count but fewer than ten. The chain employs TRBV27 and TRBJ2-7; 7 nucleotides match TRBD2. CDR1 is MNHEY, CDR2 SMNVEV, per germline (reference sequence). The CDR3 spans 14 residues. Trimming took 8 bases from V and 3 from J; bases not matched to a gene: 10. In DNA, the CDR3 is TGTGCCAGCGGGGAGGGCAGGGTTATCTACGAGCAGTACTTC. Its protein is CASGEGRVIYEQYF.

This clonotype was observed a few times. V and J are TRBV20-1 and TRBJ2-5, with D maybe TRBD1 (7 bases). CDR1 DFQATT and CDR2 SNEGSKA come from the germline V gene (reference sequence). This CDR3 is 15 amino acids long. Trimming pared 4 bases from V and 3 bases from J, leaving 18 bases between. The CDR3 region has the DNA TGCAGTGCTACGTTAGGGGGCGGGACAGAAGAGACCCAGTACTTC. Translated: CSATLGGGTEETQYF.

The J gene is TRBJ1-1, the V gene TRBV18; possibly TRBD1 for D (6 bases). This CDR3 spans 14 amino acids. V dropped 8 bases and J dropped 1 base, with 14 bases sitting between them. Germline CDR1 and CDR2: KGHSH and LQKENI. CDR3 sequence (DNA): TGTGCCAGCCAACCGGGGGCGACGAACACTGAAGCTTTCTTT. Protein product: CASQPGATNTEAFF.